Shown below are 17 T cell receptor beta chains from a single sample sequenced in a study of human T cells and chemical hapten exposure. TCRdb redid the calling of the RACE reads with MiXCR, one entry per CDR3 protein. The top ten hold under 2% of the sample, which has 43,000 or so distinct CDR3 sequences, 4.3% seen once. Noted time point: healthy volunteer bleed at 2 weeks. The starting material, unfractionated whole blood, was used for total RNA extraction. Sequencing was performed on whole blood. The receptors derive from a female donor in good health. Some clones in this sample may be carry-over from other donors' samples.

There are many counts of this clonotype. Written as DNA, the CDR3 is TGTGCCAGCAGCCGCAGGGGGGAGGGCGATGAGCAGTTCTTC. This codes for CASSRRGEGDEQFF. This chain joins TRBV5-6 and TRBJ2-1; possibly TRBD1 or TRBD2 for D (7 bases each). This CDR3 has 14 residues. Germline assignment: CDR1 SGHDT and CDR2 YYEEEE. With 4 bases removed from V and 8 bases from J, the gap between germline ends came to 16 bases. The variable domain in full, completed from reference TRBV5-6 and TRBJ2-1, reads DAGVTQSPTHLIKTRGQQVTLRCSPKSGHDTVSWYQQALGQGPQFIFQYYEEEERQRGNFPDRFSGHQFPNYSSELNVNALLLGDSALYLCASSRRGEGDEQFFGPGTRLTVL.

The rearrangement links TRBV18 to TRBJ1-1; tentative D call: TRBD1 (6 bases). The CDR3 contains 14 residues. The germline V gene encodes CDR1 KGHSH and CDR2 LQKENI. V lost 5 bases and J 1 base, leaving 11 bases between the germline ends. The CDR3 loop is CASSFARGNTEAFF. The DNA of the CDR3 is TGTGCCAGCTCATTTGCCAGGGGGAACACTGAAGCTTTCTTT.

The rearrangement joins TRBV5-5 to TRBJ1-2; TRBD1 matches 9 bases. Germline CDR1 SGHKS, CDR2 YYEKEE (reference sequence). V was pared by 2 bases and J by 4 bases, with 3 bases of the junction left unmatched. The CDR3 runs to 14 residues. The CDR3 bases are TGTGCCAGCAGCTTTTCGGGACAGGGCTATGGCTACACCTTC. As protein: CASSFSGQGYGYTF.

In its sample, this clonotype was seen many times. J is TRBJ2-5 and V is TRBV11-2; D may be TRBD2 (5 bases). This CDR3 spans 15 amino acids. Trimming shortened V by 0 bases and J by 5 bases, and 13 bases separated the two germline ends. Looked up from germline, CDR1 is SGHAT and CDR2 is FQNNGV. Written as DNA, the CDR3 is TGTGCCAGCAGCTTAGACCCGGGAAAAGGGGAGACCCAGTACTTC. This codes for CASSLDPGKGETQYF.

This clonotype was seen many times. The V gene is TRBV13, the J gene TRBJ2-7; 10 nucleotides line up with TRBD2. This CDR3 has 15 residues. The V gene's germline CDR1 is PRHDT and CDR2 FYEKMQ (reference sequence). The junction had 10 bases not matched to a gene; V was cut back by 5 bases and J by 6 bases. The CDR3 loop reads CASSISSPSGGEQYF. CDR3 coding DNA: TGTGCCAGCAGCATATCCAGCCCTAGCGGGGGCGAGCAGTACTTC. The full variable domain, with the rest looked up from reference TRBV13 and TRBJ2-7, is AAGVIQSPRHLIKEKRETATLKCYPIPRHDTVYWYQQGPGQDPQFLISFYEKMQSDKGSIPDRFSAQQFSDYHSELNMSSLELGDSALYFCASSISSPSGGEQYFGPGTRLTVT.

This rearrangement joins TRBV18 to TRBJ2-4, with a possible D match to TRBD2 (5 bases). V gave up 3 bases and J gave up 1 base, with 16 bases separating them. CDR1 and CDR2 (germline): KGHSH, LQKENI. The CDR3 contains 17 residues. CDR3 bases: TGTGCCAGCTCACCTTCACGGGCAACGGGGGCCAAAAACATTCAGTACTTC. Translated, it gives CASSPSRATGAKNIQYF.

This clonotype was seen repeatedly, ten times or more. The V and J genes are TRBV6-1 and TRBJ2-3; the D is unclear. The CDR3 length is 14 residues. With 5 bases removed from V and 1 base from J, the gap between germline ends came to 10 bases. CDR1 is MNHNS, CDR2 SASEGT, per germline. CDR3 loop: CASSTESGTDTQYF. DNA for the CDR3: TGTGCCAGCAGTACGGAGTCTGGCACAGATACGCAGTATTTT.

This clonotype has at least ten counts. The CDR3 coding sequence is TGTGCCAGCAGTTTACGGCATGCCCCAGATACGCAGTATTTT. The encoded protein is CASSLRHAPDTQYF. The chain is built from TRBV12-3 or TRBV12-4 and TRBJ2-3; no definite D call. V dropped 2 bases and J dropped 4 bases, with 10 bases sitting between them. The CDR3 spans 14 residues.

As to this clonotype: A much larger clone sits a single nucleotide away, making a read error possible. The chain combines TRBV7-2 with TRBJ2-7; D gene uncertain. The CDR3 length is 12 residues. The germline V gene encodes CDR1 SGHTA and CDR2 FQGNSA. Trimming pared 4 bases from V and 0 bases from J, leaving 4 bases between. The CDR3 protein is CASSYLSYEQYF. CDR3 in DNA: TGTGCCAGCAGCTACCTCTCCTACGAGCAGTACTTC. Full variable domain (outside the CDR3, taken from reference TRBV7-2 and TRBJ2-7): GAGVSQSPSNKVTEKGKDVELRCDPISGHTALYWYRQSLGQGLEFLIYFQGNSAPDKSGLPSDRFSAERTGGSVSTLTIQRTQQEDSAVYLCASSYLSYEQYFGPGTRLTVT.

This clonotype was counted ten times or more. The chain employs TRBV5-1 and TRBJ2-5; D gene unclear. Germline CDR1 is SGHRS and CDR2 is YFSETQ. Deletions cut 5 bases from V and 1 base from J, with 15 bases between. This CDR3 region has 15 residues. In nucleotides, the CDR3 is TGCGCCAGCAGTAAGGCGGTTGGAATCCAAGAGACCCAGTACTTC. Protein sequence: CASSKAVGIQETQYF.

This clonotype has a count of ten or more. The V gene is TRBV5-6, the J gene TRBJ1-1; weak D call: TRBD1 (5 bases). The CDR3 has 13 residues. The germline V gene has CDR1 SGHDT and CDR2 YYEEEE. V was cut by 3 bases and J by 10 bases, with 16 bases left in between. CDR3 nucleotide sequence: TGTGCCAGCAGCTCACGACCCGGGGCAGTAGCTTTCTTT. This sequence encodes CASSSRPGAVAFF.

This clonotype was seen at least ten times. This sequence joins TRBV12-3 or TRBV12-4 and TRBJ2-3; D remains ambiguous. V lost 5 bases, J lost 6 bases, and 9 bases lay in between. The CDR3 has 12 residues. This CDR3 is CASSPQTDTQYF. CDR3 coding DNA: TGTGCCAGCAGTCCCCAGACGGATACGCAGTATTTT.

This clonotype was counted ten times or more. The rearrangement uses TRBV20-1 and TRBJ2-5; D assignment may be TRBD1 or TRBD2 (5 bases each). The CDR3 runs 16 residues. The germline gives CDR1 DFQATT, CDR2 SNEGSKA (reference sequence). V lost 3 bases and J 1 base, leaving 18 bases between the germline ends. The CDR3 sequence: CSARPIPRDGQETQYF. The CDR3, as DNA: TGCAGTGCTAGGCCGATCCCCCGGGACGGCCAAGAGACCCAGTACTTC.

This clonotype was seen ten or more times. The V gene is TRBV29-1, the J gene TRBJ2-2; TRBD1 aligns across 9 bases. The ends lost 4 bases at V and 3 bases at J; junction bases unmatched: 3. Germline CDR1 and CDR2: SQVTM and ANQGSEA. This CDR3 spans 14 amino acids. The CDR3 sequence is CSVARTGDTGELFF. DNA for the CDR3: TGCAGCGTTGCTAGGACAGGGGACACCGGGGAGCTGTTTTTT.

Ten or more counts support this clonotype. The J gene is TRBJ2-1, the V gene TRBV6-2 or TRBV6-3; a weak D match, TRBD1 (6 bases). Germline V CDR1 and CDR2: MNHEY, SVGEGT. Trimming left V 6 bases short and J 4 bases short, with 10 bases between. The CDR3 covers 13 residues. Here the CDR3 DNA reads TGTGCCAGCAGCCCTGGACAGTACAATGAGCAGTTCTTC. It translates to CASSPGQYNEQFF.

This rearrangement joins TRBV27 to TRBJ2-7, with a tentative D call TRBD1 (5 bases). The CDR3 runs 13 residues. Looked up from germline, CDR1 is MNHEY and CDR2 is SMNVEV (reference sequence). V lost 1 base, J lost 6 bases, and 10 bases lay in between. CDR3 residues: CASSLWGPLEQYF. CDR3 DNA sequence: TGTGCCAGCAGTTTATGGGGCCCCCTCGAGCAGTACTTC.

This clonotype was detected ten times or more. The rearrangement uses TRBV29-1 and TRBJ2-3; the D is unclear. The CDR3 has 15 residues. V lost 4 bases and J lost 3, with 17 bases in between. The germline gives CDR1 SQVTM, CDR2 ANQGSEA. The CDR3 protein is CSVASPVGETDTQYF. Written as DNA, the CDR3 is TGCAGCGTTGCCAGTCCGGTAGGCGAGACAGATACGCAGTATTTT.